This TCR beta chain appears in the sequencing data of a study of blood T cells in healthy people across ages. Looking at the study overall: Template switching picked up about one barcoded beta molecule for each two T cells.

Study results and limitations: A strong correlation was seen between TCR beta diversity and naive T cell percentage. Across the age range, TCR beta diversity per million T cells fell in a roughly linear way.

CDR3 length: 13 residues. The trim removed 2 bases at V and 10 bases at J, leaving 5 bases unmatched. CDR1 and CDR2 from the germline V gene are MNHEY and SVGEGT. Note on this clonotype: What it recognizes is unknown.

Then a second PCR, running roughly 7 to 12 cycles, was carried out with a sample-barcoded 5' primer and a J-beta primer mix. Every single cDNA molecule received a tag from a template-switch adaptor with 12 random nucleotides. TCRdb re-derived calls from the 5' RACE reads in MiXCR, one entry per CDR3 protein. Of 1.2 million to 1.5 million distinct CDR3 sequences listed, approximately 38% are singletons. This chain connects TRBV6-2 or TRBV6-3 to TRBJ2-1, with TRBD2 identical over 7 bases. The sequence was obtained from a woman aged 18-29 years in good health. Sequenced sample: blood. The CDR3 region is CASSYIGGGEQFF. The CDR3 bases are TGTGCCAGCAGTTACATCGGGGGAGGGGAGCAGTTCTTC.